This T cell receptor (beta chain) was captured by sequencing in a study of identical twins. V lost 3 bases and J 5 bases, leaving 27 bases between the germline ends. The CDR3 loop spans 19 amino acids. Germline V lookup: CDR1 SGHAT, CDR2 FQNNGV. MiXCR was run by TCRdb on the 5' RACE reads, yielding one entry per CDR3 protein. The sample shows some 600,000 distinct CDR3 sequences, around 7.5% of them seen only once. This clonotype turned up a few times. What it binds is not known. Only healthy Caucasians were enrolled as donors. Broader study findings: The presence of invariant MAIT and iNKT cells could partly confound analyses of zero-insertion sequences. Reduced insertions were recorded for abundant cord blood beta clonotypes, with no such pattern in memory repertoires.

These data were also filed under a second study, of yellow fever vaccine responses in identical twins.

Source material: PBMCs. This sequence joins TRBV11-2 and TRBJ2-3, with a tentative D call TRBD2 (10 bases). The receptor's source is a young woman in good health. DNA for the CDR3: TGTGCCAGCAGCTTCGGACAGGGGATCGGGGCTAGCGGGGGAGATACGCAGTATTTT. Encoded protein: CASSFGQGIGASGGDTQYF.